This T cell receptor beta chain appears in the sequencing data of a study of cytomegalovirus exposure and HLA in healthy donors. Healthy individuals who donated bone marrow served as the donors. The study ran its PCR with 60 Vbeta and 13 Jbeta primers. Only in-frame clones appear in the TCRdb table, and some are missing; sequencing was by immunoSEQ multiplex PCR. The sample lists over 150,000 clones, over 80% occurring once. To note about this clone: Its antigen is not identified.

Broader study findings: In vitro assays verified that a few CMV-associated chains recognized CMV antigens specifically.

Germline CDR1 LNHDA, CDR2 SQIVND (reference sequence). CDR3 length: 14 residues. Trimming shortened V by 7 bases and J by 9 bases, and 22 bases separated the two germline ends. This clonotype originated in a human donor in good health. This chain links TRBV19 with TRBJ2-7; the D gene is possibly TRBD2 (5 bases). Sequencing was carried out using PBMCs. The CDR3 nucleotides are TGTGCCAGTACTCGTGGAGCCCTAGCTGTTCGGCAGTACTTC. Translated, it gives CASTRGALAVRQYF.